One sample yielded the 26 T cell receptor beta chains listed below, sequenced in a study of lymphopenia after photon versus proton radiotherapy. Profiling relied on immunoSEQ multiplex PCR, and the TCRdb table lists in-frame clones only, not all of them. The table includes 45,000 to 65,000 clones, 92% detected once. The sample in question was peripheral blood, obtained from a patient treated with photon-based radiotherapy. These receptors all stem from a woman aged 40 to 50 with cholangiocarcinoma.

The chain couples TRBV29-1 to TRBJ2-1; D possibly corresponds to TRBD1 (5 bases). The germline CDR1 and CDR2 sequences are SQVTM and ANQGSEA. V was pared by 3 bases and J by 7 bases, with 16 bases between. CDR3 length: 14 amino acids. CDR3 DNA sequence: TGCAGCGTTGACGAGGAATGGGGCCGAAATGAGCAGTTCTTC. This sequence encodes CSVDEEWGRNEQFF.

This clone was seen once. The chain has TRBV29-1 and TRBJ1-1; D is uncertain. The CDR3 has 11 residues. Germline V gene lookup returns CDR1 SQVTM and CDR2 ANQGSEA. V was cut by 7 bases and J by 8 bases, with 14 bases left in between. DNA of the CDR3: TGCAGCGCCGGCCGGACCTCGGAAGCTTTCTTT. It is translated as CSAGRTSEAFF.

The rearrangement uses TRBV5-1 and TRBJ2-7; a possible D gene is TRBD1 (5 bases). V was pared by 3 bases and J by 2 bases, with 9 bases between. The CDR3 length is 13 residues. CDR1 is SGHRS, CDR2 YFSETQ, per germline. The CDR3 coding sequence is TGCGCCAGCAGCTCGCTAGGGGCCTACGAGCAGTACTTC. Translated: CASSSLGAYEQYF.

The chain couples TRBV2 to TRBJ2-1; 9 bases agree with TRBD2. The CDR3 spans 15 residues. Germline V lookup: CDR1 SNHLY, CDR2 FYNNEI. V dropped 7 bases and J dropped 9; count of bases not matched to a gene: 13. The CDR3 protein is CASTPPRGGAGEQFF. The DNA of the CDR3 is TGTGCCAGCACCCCCCCTCGCGGGGGGGCCGGTGAGCAGTTCTTC.

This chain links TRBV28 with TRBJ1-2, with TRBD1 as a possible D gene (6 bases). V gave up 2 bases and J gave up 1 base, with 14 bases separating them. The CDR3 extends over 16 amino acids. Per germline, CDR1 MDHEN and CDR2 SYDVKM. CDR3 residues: CASSLPAGVINYGYTF. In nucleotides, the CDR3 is TGTGCCAGCAGTTTACCCGCAGGGGTTATTAACTATGGCTACACCTTC.

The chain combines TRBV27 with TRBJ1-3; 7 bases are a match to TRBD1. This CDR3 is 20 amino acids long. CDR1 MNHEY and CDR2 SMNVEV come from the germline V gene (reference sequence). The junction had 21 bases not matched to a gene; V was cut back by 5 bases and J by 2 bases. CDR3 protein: CASSLFPLLSRRGTGNTIYF. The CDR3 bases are TGTGCCAGCAGTCTGTTCCCCCTCTTATCCCGCAGGGGGACTGGAAACACCATATATTTT.

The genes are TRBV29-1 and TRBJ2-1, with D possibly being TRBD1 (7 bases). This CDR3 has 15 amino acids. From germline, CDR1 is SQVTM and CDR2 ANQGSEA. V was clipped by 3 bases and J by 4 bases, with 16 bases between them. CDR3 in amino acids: CSVDSGQGGYNEQFF. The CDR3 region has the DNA TGCAGCGTTGATAGTGGGCAGGGGGGTTACAATGAGCAGTTCTTC.

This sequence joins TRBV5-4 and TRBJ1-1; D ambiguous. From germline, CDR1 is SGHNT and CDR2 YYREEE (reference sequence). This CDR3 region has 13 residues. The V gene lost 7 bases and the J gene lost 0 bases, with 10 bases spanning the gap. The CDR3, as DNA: TGTGCCAGCTCACCGGGTATGAACACTGAAGCTTTCTTT. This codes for CASSPGMNTEAFF.

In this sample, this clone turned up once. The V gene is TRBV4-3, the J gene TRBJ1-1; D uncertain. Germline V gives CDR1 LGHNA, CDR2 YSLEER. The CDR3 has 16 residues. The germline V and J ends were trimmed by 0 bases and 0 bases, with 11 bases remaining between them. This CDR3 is CASSQDLRVLNTEAFF. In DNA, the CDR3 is TGCGCCAGCAGCCAAGATCTTAGGGTGTTGAACACTGAAGCTTTCTTT.

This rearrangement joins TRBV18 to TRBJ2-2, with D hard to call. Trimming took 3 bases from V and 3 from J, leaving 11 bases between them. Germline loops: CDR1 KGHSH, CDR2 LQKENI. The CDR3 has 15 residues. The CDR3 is CASSPGRVDTGELFF. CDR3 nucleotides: TGTGCCAGCTCACCCGGAAGGGTTGACACCGGGGAGCTGTTTTTT.

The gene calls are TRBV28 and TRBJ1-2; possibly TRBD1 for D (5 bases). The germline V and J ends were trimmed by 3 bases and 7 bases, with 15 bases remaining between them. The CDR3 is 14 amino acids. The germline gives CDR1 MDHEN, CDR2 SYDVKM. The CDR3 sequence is CASSLPRQGSGYTF. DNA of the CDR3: TGTGCCAGCAGTTTGCCCCGGCAGGGTAGTGGCTACACCTTC.

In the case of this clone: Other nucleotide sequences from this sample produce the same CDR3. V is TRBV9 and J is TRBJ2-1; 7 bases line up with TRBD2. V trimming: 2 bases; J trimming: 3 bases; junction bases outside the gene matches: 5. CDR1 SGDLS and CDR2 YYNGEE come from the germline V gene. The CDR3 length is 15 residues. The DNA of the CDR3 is TGTGCCAGCAGCGTCGGGCTAGCGGACTACAATGAGCAGTTCTTC. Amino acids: CASSVGLADYNEQFF. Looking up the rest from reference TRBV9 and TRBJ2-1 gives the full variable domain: DSGVTQTPKHLITATGQRVTLRCSPRSGDLSVYWYQQSLDQGLQFLIQYYNGEERAKGNILERFSAQQFPDLHSELNLSSLELGDSALYFCASSVGLADYNEQFFGPGTRLTVL.

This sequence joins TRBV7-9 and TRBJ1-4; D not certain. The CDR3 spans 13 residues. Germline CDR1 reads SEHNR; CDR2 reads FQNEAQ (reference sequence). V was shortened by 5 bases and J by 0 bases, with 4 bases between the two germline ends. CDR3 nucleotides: TGTGCCAGCAGCCTTTCAACTAATGAAAAACTGTTTTTT. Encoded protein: CASSLSTNEKLFF.

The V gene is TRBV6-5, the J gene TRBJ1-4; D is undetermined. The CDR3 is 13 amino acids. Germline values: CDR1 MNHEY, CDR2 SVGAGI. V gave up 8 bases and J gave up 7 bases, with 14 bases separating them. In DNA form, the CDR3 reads TGTGCCAGCTCAACCACCCGGGGTGAAAAACTGTTTTTT. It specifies CASSTTRGEKLFF.

CDR3 region: CARSFQGMNTEAFF. In DNA, the CDR3 is TGTGCCAGAAGCTTTCAGGGGATGAACACTGAAGCTTTCTTT. J is TRBJ1-1 and V is TRBV5-3; D perhaps matches TRBD1 (6 bases). TRBV5-3 is labeled an ORF, and its function is uncertain. V shed 2 bases and J shed 0 bases, with 8 bases lying between them. This CDR3 is 14 amino acids long.

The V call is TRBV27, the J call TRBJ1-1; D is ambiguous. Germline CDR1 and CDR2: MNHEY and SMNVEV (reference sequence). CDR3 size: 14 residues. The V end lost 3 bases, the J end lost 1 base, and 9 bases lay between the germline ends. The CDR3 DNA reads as TGTGCCAGCAGTTTGGGCAGCTCGAACACTGAAGCTTTCTTT. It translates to CASSLGSSNTEAFF.

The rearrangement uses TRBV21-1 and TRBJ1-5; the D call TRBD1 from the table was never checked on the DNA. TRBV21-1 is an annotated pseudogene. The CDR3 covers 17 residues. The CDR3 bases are TGTGCCAGCAGCAAAGCGAACGGCAGGTATCACAATCAGCCCCAGCATTTT. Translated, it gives CASSKANGRYHNQPQHF.

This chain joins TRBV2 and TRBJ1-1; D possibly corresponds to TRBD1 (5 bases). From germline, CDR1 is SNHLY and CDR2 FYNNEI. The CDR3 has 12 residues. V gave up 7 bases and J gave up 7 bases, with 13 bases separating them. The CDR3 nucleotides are TGTGCCAGCACCCCGGGGCCCTATGAAGCTTTCTTT. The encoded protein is CASTPGPYEAFF. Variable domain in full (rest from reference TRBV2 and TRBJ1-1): EPEVTQTPSHQVTQMGQEVILRCVPISNHLYFYWYRQILGQKVEFLVSFYNNEISEKSEIFDDQFSVERPDGSNFTLKIRSTKLEDSAMYFCASTPGPYEAFFGQGTRLTVV.

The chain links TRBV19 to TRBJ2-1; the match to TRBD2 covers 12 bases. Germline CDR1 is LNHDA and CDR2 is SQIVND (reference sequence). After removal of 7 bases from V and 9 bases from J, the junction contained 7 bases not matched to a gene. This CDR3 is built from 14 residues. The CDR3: CASTPSGGASEQFF. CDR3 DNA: TGTGCCAGTACTCCTAGCGGGGGGGCTAGTGAGCAGTTCTTC.

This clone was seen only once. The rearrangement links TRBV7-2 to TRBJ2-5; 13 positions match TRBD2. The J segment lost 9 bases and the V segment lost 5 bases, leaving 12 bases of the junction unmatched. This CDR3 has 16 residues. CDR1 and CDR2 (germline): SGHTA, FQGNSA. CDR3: CASSPQGLAGFVAQYF. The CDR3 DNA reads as TGTGCCAGCAGCCCTCAGGGACTAGCGGGGTTCGTGGCCCAGTACTTC.

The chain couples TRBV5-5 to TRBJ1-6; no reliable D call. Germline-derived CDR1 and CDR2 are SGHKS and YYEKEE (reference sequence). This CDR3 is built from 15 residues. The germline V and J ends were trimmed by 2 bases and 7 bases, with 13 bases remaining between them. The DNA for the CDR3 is TGTGCCAGCAGCTTAACCGAAAAGGCGAATTCACCCCTCCACTTT. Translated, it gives CASSLTEKANSPLHF.

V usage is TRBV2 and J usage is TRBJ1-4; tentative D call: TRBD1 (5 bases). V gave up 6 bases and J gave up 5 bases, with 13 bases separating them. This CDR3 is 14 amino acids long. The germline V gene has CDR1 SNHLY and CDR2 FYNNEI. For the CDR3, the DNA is TGTGCCAGCAGAGGGACCGGGGGGAATGAAAAACTGTTTTTT. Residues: CASRGTGGNEKLFF.

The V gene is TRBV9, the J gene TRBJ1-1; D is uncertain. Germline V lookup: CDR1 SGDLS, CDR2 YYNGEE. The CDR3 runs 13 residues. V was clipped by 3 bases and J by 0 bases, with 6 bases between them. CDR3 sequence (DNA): TGTGCCAGCAGCGGACATATGAACACTGAAGCTTTCTTT. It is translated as CASSGHMNTEAFF.

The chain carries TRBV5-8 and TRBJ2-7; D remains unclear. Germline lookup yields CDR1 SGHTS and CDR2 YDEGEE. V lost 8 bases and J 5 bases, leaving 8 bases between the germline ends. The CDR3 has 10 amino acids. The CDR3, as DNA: TGTGCCAGAAGGCAGGACGAGCAGTACTTC. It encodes CARRQDEQYF. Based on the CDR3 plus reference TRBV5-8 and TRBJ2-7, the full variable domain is EAGVTQSPTHLIKTRGQQATLRCSPISGHTSVYWYQQALGLGLQFLLWYDEGEERNRGNFPPRFSGRQFPNYSSELNVNALELEDSALYLCARRQDEQYFGPGTRLTVT.

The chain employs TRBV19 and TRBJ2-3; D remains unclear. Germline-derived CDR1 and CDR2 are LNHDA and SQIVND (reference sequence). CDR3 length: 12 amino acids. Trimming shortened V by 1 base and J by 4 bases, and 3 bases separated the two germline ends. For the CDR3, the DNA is TGTGCCAGTAGTATAGTCCCAGATACGCAGTATTTT. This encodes CASSIVPDTQYF.

The DNA of the CDR3 is TGTGCCAGCAGCTTGACAGACCTGAACACTGAAGCTTTCTTT. Its protein product is CASSLTDLNTEAFF. The rearrangement uses TRBV28 and TRBJ1-1, with D possibly being TRBD1 (5 bases). The CDR3 runs 14 residues. CDR1 and CDR2 from the germline V gene are MDHEN and SYDVKM. The V and J ends lost 6 bases and 0 bases respectively, with 11 bases between them. Full variable domain (missing parts from reference TRBV28 and TRBJ1-1): DVKVTQSSRYLVKRTGEKVFLECVQDMDHENMFWYRQDPGLGLRLIYFSYDVKMKEKGDIPEGYSVSREKKERFSLILESASTNQTSMYLCASSLTDLNTEAFFGQGTRLTVV.